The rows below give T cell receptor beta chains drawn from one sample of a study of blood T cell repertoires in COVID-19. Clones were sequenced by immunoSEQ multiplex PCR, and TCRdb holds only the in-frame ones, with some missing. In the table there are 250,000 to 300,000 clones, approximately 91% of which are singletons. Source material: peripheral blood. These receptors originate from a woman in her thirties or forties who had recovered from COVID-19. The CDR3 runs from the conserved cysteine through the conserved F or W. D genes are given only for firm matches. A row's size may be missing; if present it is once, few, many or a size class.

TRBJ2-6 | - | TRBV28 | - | CASSPPPGANVLTF | TGTGCCAGCAGTCCCCCTCCTGGGGCCAACGTCCTGACTTTC
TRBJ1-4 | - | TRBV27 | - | CASSFSQGLKLFF | TGTGCCAGCAGTTTTTCACAGGGATTGAAACTGTTTTTT
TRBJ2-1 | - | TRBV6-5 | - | CASRASGTTYNEQFF | TGTGCCAGCAGAGCAAGCGGGACAACCTACAATGAGCAGTTCTTC
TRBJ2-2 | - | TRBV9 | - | CASSPRTVNTGELFF | TGTGCCAGCAGCCCCCGGACAGTAAACACCGGGGAGCTGTTTTTT
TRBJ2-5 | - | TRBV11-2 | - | CASSPAGPGQETQYF | TGTGCCAGCAGCCCTGCGGGTCCCGGACAAGAGACCCAGTACTTC
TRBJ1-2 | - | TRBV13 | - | CASSLGSGGYGYTF | TGTGCCAGCAGCTTAGGGTCGGGGGGTTATGGCTACACCTTC
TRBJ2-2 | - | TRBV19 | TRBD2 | CASSARTSGSPMSRGTNTGELFF | TGTGCCAGTAGTGCCAGGACTAGCGGGAGTCCCATGAGCAGAGGAACGAACACCGGGGAGCTGTTTTTT
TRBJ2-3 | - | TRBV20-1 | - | CSARVAYTQYF | TGCAGTGCTAGGGTAGCATATACGCAGTATTTT
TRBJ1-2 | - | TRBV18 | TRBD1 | CASSPQGTNYGYTF | TGTGCCAGCTCGCCACAGGGGACTAACTATGGCTACACCTTC
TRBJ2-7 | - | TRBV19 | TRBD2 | CASSMGGLAVYEQYF | TGTGCCAGTAGTATGGGGGGACTAGCGGTATACGAGCAGTACTTC
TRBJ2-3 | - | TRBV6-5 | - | CASSYELGYTDTQYF | TGTGCCAGCAGTTACGAGCTAGGTTACACAGATACGCAGTATTTT
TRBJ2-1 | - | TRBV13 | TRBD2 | CASSVRLAGVDEQFF | TGTGCCAGCAGCGTAAGGCTAGCGGGAGTAGATGAGCAGTTCTTC
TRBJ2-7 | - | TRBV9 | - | CASSVGSMGYEQYF | TGTGCCAGCAGCGTCGGGTCTATGGGCTACGAGCAGTACTTC
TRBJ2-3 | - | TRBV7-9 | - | CASSRTGVTDTQYF | TGTGCCAGCAGCCGAACGGGGGTCACAGATACGCAGTATTTT
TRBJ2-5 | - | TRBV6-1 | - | CASSEGAGVRETQYF | TGTGCCAGCAGTGAAGGGGCAGGGGTCAGGGAGACCCAGTACTTC
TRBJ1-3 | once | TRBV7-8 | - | CASSLVNSDSSSGNTIYF | TGTGCCAGCAGCTTAGTCAACTCGGACAGCTCCTCTGGAAACACCATATATTTT
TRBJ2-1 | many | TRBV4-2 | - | CASSQGGPAVYNEQFF | TGTGCCAGCAGCCAAGGAGGGCCAGCGGTCTACAATGAGCAGTTCTTC
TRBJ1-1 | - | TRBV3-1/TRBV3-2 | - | CASSQDPQSTEAFF | TGTGCCAGCAGCCAAGATCCGCAGTCCACTGAAGCTTTCTTT
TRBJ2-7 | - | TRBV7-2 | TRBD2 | CASSKGFGGSSYEQYF | TGTGCCAGCAGCAAGGGGTTTGGCGGGAGTTCTTACGAGCAGTACTTC
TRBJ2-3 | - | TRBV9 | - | CASSGVEGGTYTDTQYF | TGTGCCAGCAGCGGAGTCGAAGGCGGGACGTACACAGATACGCAGTATTTT
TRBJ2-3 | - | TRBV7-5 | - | CARSLGLGVGDTQYF | TGTGCCAGAAGCTTGGGACTAGGTGTTGGCGATACGCAGTATTTT
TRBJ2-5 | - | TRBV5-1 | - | CASEDGIQETQYF | TGCGCCAGCGAGGACGGGATCCAAGAGACCCAGTACTTC
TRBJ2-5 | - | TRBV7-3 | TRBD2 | CASSPGGSRETQYF | TGTGCCAGCAGCCCGGGGGGGAGCCGGGAGACCCAGTACTTC
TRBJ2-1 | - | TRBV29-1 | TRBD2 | CSVVRREGRNEQFF | TGCAGCGTTGTAAGGCGGGAGGGCCGGAATGAGCAGTTCTTC
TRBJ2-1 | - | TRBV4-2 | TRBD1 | CASSPPGQAYNEQFF | TGTGCCAGCAGCCCGCCGGGACAGGCATACAATGAGCAGTTCTTC
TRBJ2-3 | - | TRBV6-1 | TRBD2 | CASSGLAGGPITDTQYF | TGTGCCAGCAGTGGACTAGCGGGAGGGCCTATTACAGATACGCAGTATTTT
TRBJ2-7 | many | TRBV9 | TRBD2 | CASSVGEGLAGDEQYF | TGTGCCAGCAGCGTAGGGGAGGGACTAGCGGGAGACGAGCAGTACTTC
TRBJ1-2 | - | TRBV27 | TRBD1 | CASSLSGTGVYGYTF | TGTGCCAGCAGTTTGTCCGGGACAGGGGTTTATGGCTACACCTTC
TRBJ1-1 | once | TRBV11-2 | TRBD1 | CASSVPGGTEAFF | TGTGCCAGCAGCGTCCCAGGGGGCACTGAAGCTTTCTTT
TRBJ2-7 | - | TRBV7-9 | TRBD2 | CASSAPSGSHYEQYF | TGTGCCAGCAGCGCCCCTAGCGGGAGTCATTACGAGCAGTACTTC
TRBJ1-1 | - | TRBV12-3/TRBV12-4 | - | CASRSDENTEAFF | TGTGCCAGCAGGTCAGATGAGAACACTGAAGCTTTCTTT
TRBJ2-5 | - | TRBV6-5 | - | CASSWGDSQETQYF | TGTGCCAGCAGTTGGGGGGACAGCCAAGAGACCCAGTACTTC
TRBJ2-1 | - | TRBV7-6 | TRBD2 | CASSNPIGLGDYNEQFF | TGTGCCAGCAGCAACCCAATCGGACTAGGAGACTACAATGAGCAGTTCTTC
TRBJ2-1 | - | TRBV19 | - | CASSPPGSGNLGEQFF | TGTGCCAGTAGTCCCCCAGGTAGCGGAAATCTGGGTGAGCAGTTCTTC
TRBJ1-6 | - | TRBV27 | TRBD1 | CASSSDRGNNSPLHF | TGTGCCAGCAGTTCCGACAGGGGAAATAATTCACCCCTCCACTTT
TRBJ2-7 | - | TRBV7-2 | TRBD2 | CASSLGSGIPPYEQYF | TGTGCCAGCAGCTTGGGTAGCGGGATTCCCCCCTACGAGCAGTACTTC
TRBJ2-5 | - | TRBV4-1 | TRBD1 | CASSQGGTGRETQYF | TGCGCCAGCAGCCAAGGGGGGACAGGAAGAGAGACCCAGTACTTC
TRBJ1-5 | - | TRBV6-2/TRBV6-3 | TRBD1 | CASSYKTGGNQPQHF | TGTGCCAGCAGTTACAAGACAGGGGGCAATCAGCCCCAGCATTTT
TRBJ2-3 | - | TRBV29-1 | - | CSVGPRDSADTQYF | TGCAGCGTTGGCCCCAGGGATTCCGCAGATACGCAGTATTTT
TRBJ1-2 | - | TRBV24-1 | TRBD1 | CATSDARGQGDSYTF | TGTGCCACCAGTGATGCTAGGGGGCAGGGTGATAGCTACACCTTC
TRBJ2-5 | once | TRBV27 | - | CASSRTVGETQYF | TGTGCCAGCAGCAGGACAGTAGGAGAGACCCAGTACTTC
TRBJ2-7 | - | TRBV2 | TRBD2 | CASSSGREGEQYF | TGTGCCAGCAGTAGCGGGAGGGAGGGCGAGCAGTACTTC
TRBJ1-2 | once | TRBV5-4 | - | CASSLGQGPPYGYTF | TGTGCCAGCAGCTTGGGGCAGGGGCCCCCTTATGGCTACACCTTC
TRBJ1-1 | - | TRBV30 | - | CAWRMNSNTEAFF | TGTGCCTGGAGGATGAACAGCAACACTGAAGCTTTCTTT
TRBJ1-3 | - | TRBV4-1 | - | CASSQSPWTALGNTIYF | TGCGCCAGCAGCCAAAGCCCCTGGACAGCGCTAGGAAACACCATATATTTT
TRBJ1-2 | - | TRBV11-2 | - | CASSADRANYGYTF | TGTGCCAGCAGCGCTGACAGAGCAAACTATGGCTACACCTTC
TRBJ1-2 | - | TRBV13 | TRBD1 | CASSLQGGHYGYTF | TGTGCCAGCAGCCTACAGGGGGGGCACTATGGCTACACCTTC
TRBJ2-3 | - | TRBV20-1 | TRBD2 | CSASLPSGQASTDTQYF | TGCAGTGCTAGTCTTCCTAGCGGGCAGGCTAGCACAGATACGCAGTATTTT
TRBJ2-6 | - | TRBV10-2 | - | CASSFLGPGANVLTF | TGCGCCAGCAGTTTCCTTGGGCCCGGGGCCAACGTCCTGACTTTC
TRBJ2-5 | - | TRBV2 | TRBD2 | CASNLAGDRETQYF | TGTGCCAGCAATCTAGCGGGAGATCGGGAGACCCAGTACTTC
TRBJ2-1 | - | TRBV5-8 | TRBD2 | CASSLTSGALNEQFF | TGTGCCAGCAGCCTAACTAGCGGGGCCCTCAATGAGCAGTTCTTC
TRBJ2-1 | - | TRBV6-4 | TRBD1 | CASSSGTGGNEQFF | TGTGCCAGCAGCTCCGGGACAGGGGGCAATGAGCAGTTCTTC
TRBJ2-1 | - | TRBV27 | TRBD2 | CASSRAGGLSSYNEQFF | TGTGCCAGCAGTCGGGCGGGAGGCCTAAGCTCCTACAATGAGCAGTTCTTC
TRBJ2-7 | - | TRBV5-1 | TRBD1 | CASSLTGQSSYEQYF | TGCGCCAGCAGCTTGACGGGACAGAGTTCCTACGAGCAGTACTTC
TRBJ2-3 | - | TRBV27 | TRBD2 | CASSLSTSGAPSTDTQYF | TGTGCCAGCAGTTTATCGACTAGCGGGGCACCTAGCACAGATACGCAGTATTTT
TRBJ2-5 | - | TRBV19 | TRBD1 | CASSILPGQGNQETQYF | TGTGCCAGTAGTATATTGCCGGGACAGGGGAACCAAGAGACCCAGTACTTC